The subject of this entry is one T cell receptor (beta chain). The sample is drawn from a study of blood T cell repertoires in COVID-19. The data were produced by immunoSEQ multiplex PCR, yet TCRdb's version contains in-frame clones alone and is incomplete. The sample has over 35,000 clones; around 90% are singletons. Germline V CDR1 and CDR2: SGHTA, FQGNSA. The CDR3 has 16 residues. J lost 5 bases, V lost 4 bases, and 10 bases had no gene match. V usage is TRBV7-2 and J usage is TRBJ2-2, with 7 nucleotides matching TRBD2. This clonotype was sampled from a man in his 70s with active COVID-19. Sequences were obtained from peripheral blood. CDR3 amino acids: CASSSTPGLRTGELFF. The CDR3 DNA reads TGTGCCAGCAGCTCAACACCGGGACTACGTACCGGGGAGCTGTTTTTT.